These 16 T cell receptor beta chains were sequenced from one sample in a study of control samples from healthy donors and cancer patients. Clones were read by immunoSEQ multiplex PCR, and TCRdb kept only the in-frame ones, dropping some. This table has some 130,000 clones, roughly 94% appearing once. Sequenced: blood. These receptors were collected from a man under 40 in good health.

This chain joins TRBV6-2 or TRBV6-3 and TRBJ2-7, with TRBD2 as a possible D gene (5 bases). The V and J ends lost 2 bases and 5 bases respectively, with 10 bases between them. Germline values: CDR1 MNHEY, CDR2 SVGEGT. The CDR3 has 13 amino acids. CDR3 sequence (DNA): TGTGCCAGCAGTTACGGGGAGCCCGACGAGCAGTACTTC. It specifies CASSYGEPDEQYF.

The rearrangement joins TRBV4-3 to TRBJ2-7; perhaps TRBD1 as D (6 bases). Germline CDR1 reads LGHNA; CDR2 reads YSLEER. The ends were cut back, 1 base at V and 7 bases at J, with 20 bases in the middle. There are 16 residues in the CDR3. CDR3 nucleotide sequence: TGCGCCAGCAGCCAAGCAGCGGACAGTCGGATGGGGGAGCAGTACTTC. Amino acids: CASSQAADSRMGEQYF.

This clone was recorded only once. V gene TRBV2 combines with J gene TRBJ2-3; D tentatively reads TRBD1 or TRBD2 (6 bases each). The CDR3 covers 15 residues. Per the germline V gene, CDR1 is SNHLY and CDR2 is FYNNEI. Trimming left V 8 bases short and J 4 bases short, with 19 bases between. CDR3 loop: CASGRGRQAADTQYF. Here the CDR3 DNA reads TGTGCCAGCGGACGGGGGAGACAGGCAGCAGATACGCAGTATTTT.

This chain uses TRBV6-6 with TRBJ1-5; D may be TRBD1 (6 bases). This CDR3 spans 16 amino acids. Germline CDR1 and CDR2: MNHNY and SVGAGI (reference sequence). Trimming took 7 bases from V and 4 from J, leaving 20 bases between them. The CDR3 spells CASTRTERGGNQPQHF. CDR3 nucleotide sequence: TGTGCCAGCACGAGGACAGAAAGGGGGGGAAATCAGCCCCAGCATTTT.

This clone came up once. The chain links TRBV27 to TRBJ1-2; 9 positions agree with TRBD1. V trimming: 8 bases; J trimming: 8 bases; junction bases outside the gene matches: 12. Germline CDR1 reads MNHEY; CDR2 reads SMNVEV (reference sequence). The CDR3 is made up of 14 amino acids. This CDR3 is CASGGDRERGGYTF. The CDR3 DNA reads as TGTGCCAGCGGCGGGGACAGGGAAAGAGGAGGCTACACCTTC.

J is TRBJ2-1 and V is TRBV10-2, with 8 bases fitting TRBD1. The CDR3 sequence is 16 residues long. V gave up 3 bases and J gave up 6 bases; unmatched junction bases: 10. Germline CDR1 WSHSY, CDR2 SAAADI. The CDR3 protein is CASSDSPTGASNEQFF. For the CDR3, the DNA is TGCGCCAGCAGTGATTCCCCGACAGGGGCCTCCAATGAGCAGTTCTTC.

The CDR3: CATLRLAGGHTDTQYF. The DNA of the CDR3 is TGCGCCACCTTGAGGTTAGCGGGGGGTCACACAGATACGCAGTATTTT. The V gene is TRBV10-1, the J gene TRBJ2-3; 10 bases are a match to TRBD2. The CDR3 contains 16 residues. The germline gives CDR1 WNHNN, CDR2 SYGVQD (reference sequence). The trim removed 10 bases at V and 2 bases at J, leaving 12 bases unmatched.

The chain combines TRBV15 with TRBJ2-1, with TRBD1 matching over 9 bases. The CDR3 runs 18 residues. Per germline, CDR1 LNHNV and CDR2 YYDKDF (reference sequence). The trim removed 5 bases at V and 3 bases at J, leaving 14 bases unmatched. The CDR3 loop is CATSPWTGADTRYNEQFF. The CDR3 region has the DNA TGTGCCACCAGCCCATGGACAGGGGCCGATACCCGCTACAATGAGCAGTTCTTC. The entire variable domain, with the rest obtained from reference TRBV15 and TRBJ2-1, is as follows: DAMVIQNPRYQVTQFGKPVTLSCSQTLNHNVMYWYQQKSSQAPKLLFHYYDKDFNNEADTPDNFQSRRPNTSFCFLDIRSPGLGDTAMYLCATSPWTGADTRYNEQFFGPGTRLTVL.

The V call is TRBV2, the J call TRBJ2-7; 7 nucleotides match TRBD1. The V gene's germline CDR1 is SNHLY and CDR2 FYNNEI. The CDR3 runs to 14 residues. J lost 3 bases, V lost 3 bases, and 5 bases had no gene match. CDR3 amino acids: CASSDDRAGYEQYF. CDR3 nucleotides: TGTGCCAGCAGTGACGACAGGGCCGGCTACGAGCAGTACTTC.

This clone was detected only a few times. J is TRBJ1-5 and V is TRBV3-1 (or the pseudogene TRBV3-2), with 7 nucleotides matching TRBD1. CDR1 is LGHDT, CDR2 YNNKEL, per germline (reference sequence). CDR3 length equals 17 residues. J lost 0 bases, V lost 3 bases, and 8 bases had no gene match. The CDR3 spells CASSQRGRIYSNQPQHF. The CDR3 nucleotides are TGTGCCAGCAGCCAGAGGGGGCGAATCTATAGCAATCAGCCCCAGCATTTT.

The J gene is TRBJ2-3, the V gene TRBV6-1; D is possibly TRBD1 (5 bases). Looked up from germline, CDR1 is MNHNS and CDR2 is SASEGT. V was trimmed by 3 bases and J by 0 bases, leaving 16 bases between them. The CDR3 consists of 17 residues. The CDR3 region has the DNA TGTGCCAGCAGTGACCCCTCCGACAGAGCTAGCACAGATACGCAGTATTTT. Its protein product is CASSDPSDRASTDTQYF.

The chain has TRBV30 and TRBJ1-2; D possibly corresponds to TRBD1 (5 bases). Trimming removed 0 bases from V and 1 base from J, with 6 bases in between. Germline V gene data show CDR1 as GTSNPN and CDR2 as SVGIG (reference sequence). CDR3 length: 13 residues. The CDR3 sequence: CAWSVGLNYGYTF. The DNA for the CDR3 is TGTGCCTGGAGTGTGGGACTTAACTATGGCTACACCTTC.

This chain uses TRBV6-2 or TRBV6-3 with TRBJ2-7; weak D call: TRBD2 (5 bases). CDR3 length equals 12 residues. Germline values: CDR1 MNHEY, CDR2 SVGEGT. Trimming took 6 bases from V and 4 from J, leaving 10 bases between them. This CDR3 reads CASSATTYEQYF. CDR3 DNA: TGTGCCAGCAGCGCGACTACTTACGAGCAGTACTTC.

V usage is TRBV6-6 and J usage is TRBJ1-2; 11 bases fit TRBD1. Germline loops: CDR1 MNHNY, CDR2 SVGAGI (reference sequence). The junction had 7 bases not matched to a gene; V was cut back by 2 bases and J by 8 bases. The CDR3 loop spans 15 amino acids. DNA of the CDR3: TGTGCCAGCAGTTACGGGACAGGGGGTCTTGGAGGCTACACCTTC. Amino acids: CASSYGTGGLGGYTF.

This chain connects TRBV11-2 to TRBJ1-1; 7 nucleotides line up with TRBD1. CDR1 is SGHAT and CDR2 is FQNNGV in the germline V gene. With V trimmed by 5 bases and J by 0 bases, 6 bases remained unmatched. This CDR3 region has 15 residues. This CDR3 is CASSPRQGMNTEAFF. Here the CDR3 DNA reads TGTGCCAGCAGCCCCCGACAGGGCATGAACACTGAAGCTTTCTTT.

Details on this clone: This is likely a read error, given that the CDR3 carries no conserved phenylalanine or tryptophan at its end. No DNA is shown, since the ends of the CDR3 on it are uncertain; the CDR3 is the one TCRdb lists. The chain uses TRBV6-5 and TRBJ1-1. Per the germline V gene, CDR1 is MNHEY and CDR2 is SVGAGI. The CDR3 numbers 13 amino acids, ends counted. CDR3 sequence: CASAPGITRGGRI.